This passage covers 25 T cell receptor beta chains from one sample sequenced in a study of T cells in Graves' hyperthyroidism and ophthalmopathy. RNA transcripts provided the source from which TCR beta CDR3 regions were amplified. TCR CDR3 underwent first-round RT-PCR with the HTBI primer set. TCRdb re-derived calls from the multiplex PCR reads in MiXCR, one entry per CDR3 protein. The data contain more than 350,000 distinct CDR3 sequences, roughly 15% of them singletons. The sample consisted of blood. The receptors come from a woman aged 60-75 years with Graves' ophthalmopathy.

There are many counts of this clonotype. The chain's CDR3 is CATSRDPAPGPPNEQFF. CDR3 coding DNA: TGTGCCACCAGCAGAGATCCGGCCCCGGGGCCACCCAATGAGCAGTTCTTC. The chain carries TRBV15 and TRBJ2-1, with D perhaps being TRBD1 or TRBD2 (5 bases each). This CDR3 contains 17 residues. V lost 0 bases and J 6 bases, leaving 18 bases between the germline ends. The germline V gene encodes CDR1 LNHNV and CDR2 YYDKDF (reference sequence).

This clonotype was detected ten times or more. The gene calls are TRBV3-1 and TRBJ2-1; D uncertain. From germline, CDR1 is LGHDT and CDR2 YNNKEL (reference sequence). This CDR3 comprises 15 residues. Between the trimmed V and J ends, which lost 4 bases and 5 bases, there was a span of 15 bases. The CDR3 coding sequence is TGTGCCAGCAGCCCCGGTGGGCAGGAAAACAATGAGCAGTTCTTC. Translated, it gives CASSPGGQENNEQFF.

This clonotype has a handful of counts. The chain links TRBV7-9 to TRBJ2-7; no clear D gene. The germline V and J ends were trimmed by 5 bases and 6 bases, with 8 bases remaining between them. The germline V gene encodes CDR1 SEHNR and CDR2 FQNEAQ (reference sequence). The CDR3 contains 11 residues. In DNA form, the CDR3 reads TGTGCCAGCAGCCTCTCGCGCGAGCAGTACTTC. Its translation is CASSLSREQYF.

This clonotype was seen ten or more times. This chain connects TRBV2 to TRBJ2-1, with D maybe TRBD2 (5 bases). V lost 2 bases to trimming and J lost 9 bases, with 11 bases between them. The CDR3 is 13 amino acids. Germline lookup yields CDR1 SNHLY and CDR2 FYNNEI. The CDR3, as DNA: TGTGCCAGCAGTGAACGCGGGTTCTCTGAGCAGTTCTTC. Its translation: CASSERGFSEQFF.

This clonotype was seen a few times. The chain is built from TRBV27 and TRBJ1-2, with D tentatively TRBD1 (6 bases). Trimming took off 5 bases at V and 8 bases at J, with 15 bases between the two ends. The CDR3 consists of 13 residues. Germline CDR1 MNHEY, CDR2 SMNVEV (reference sequence). DNA for the CDR3: TGTGCCAGCAGTCCGGCAGCCCAGGGGGGCTACACCTTC. It codes for CASSPAAQGGYTF.

J is TRBJ2-4 and V is TRBV20-1, with 8 bases matching TRBD2. The CDR3 consists of 15 residues. The ends lost 1 base at V and 4 bases at J; junction bases unmatched: 6. Germline values: CDR1 DFQATT, CDR2 SNEGSKA (reference sequence). The DNA for the CDR3 is TGCAGTGCTAGAGGGGAACTAGCGGCTAAAAACATTCAGTACTTC. It specifies CSARGELAAKNIQYF.

In this sample, this clonotype turned up a few times. The chain is built from TRBV19 and TRBJ1-1; 8 nucleotides match TRBD1. Germline CDR1 is LNHDA and CDR2 is SQIVND (reference sequence). The J segment lost 6 bases and the V segment lost 3 bases, leaving 6 bases of the junction unmatched. The CDR3 consists of 14 residues. The CDR3 DNA reads TGTGCCAGTAGTATTTCAGGGGGCGTTCCTGAAGCTTTCTTT. It specifies CASSISGGVPEAFF. Variable domain in full (rest from reference TRBV19 and TRBJ1-1): DGGITQSPKYLFRKEGQNVTLSCEQNLNHDAMYWYRQDPGQGLRLIYYSQIVNDFQKGDIAEGYSVSREKKESFPLTVTSAQKNPTAFYLCASSISGGVPEAFFGQGTRLTVV.

The V call is TRBV6-1, the J call TRBJ2-5; 9 bases fit TRBD1. Per germline, CDR1 MNHNS and CDR2 SASEGT. With 3 bases clipped from V and 5 bases from J, the junction kept 10 bases outside the gene matches. The CDR3 consists of 16 residues. CDR3 protein: CASSEGGQGKGETQYF. For the CDR3, the DNA is TGTGCCAGCAGTGAGGGAGGACAGGGGAAGGGGGAGACCCAGTACTTC.

Ten or more counts support this clonotype. V is TRBV20-1 and J is TRBJ1-2, with unresolved D. The CDR3 extends over 13 amino acids. Trimming stripped 5 bases from V and 3 bases from J, with 13 bases between. CDR1 is DFQATT and CDR2 is SNEGSKA in the germline V gene (reference sequence). CDR3 in DNA: TGCAGTGCTGTTCGGAGGGAAGACTATGGCTACACCTTC. Residues: CSAVRREDYGYTF.

The chain has TRBV20-1 and TRBJ2-3; 10 nucleotides line up with TRBD2. From germline, CDR1 is DFQATT and CDR2 SNEGSKA (reference sequence). V was pared by 6 bases and J by 4 bases, with 10 bases of the junction left unmatched. This CDR3 contains 15 residues. The CDR3 DNA follows: TGCAGTGCGTCGCCTAGCGGGAGATCAGCAGATACGCAGTATTTT. Protein sequence: CSASPSGRSADTQYF.

This clonotype was detected many times. V and J are TRBV10-3 and TRBJ2-4; D is perhaps TRBD2 (6 bases). Germline-derived CDR1 and CDR2 are ENHRY and SYGVKD. Between the trimmed V and J ends, which lost 9 bases and 2 bases, there was a span of 14 bases. This CDR3 comprises 14 residues. Here the CDR3 reads CAIYRERTKNIQYF. The DNA for the CDR3 is TGTGCCATTTACCGGGAGCGGACCAAAAACATTCAGTACTTC.

This clonotype appeared many times. The gene calls are TRBV3-1 and TRBJ2-1; D is uncertain. Looked up from germline, CDR1 is LGHDT and CDR2 is YNNKEL (reference sequence). The CDR3 has 14 residues. Trimming pared 0 bases from V and 9 bases from J, leaving 12 bases between. This chain's CDR3 is CASSQDLSSGEQFF. Written as DNA, the CDR3 is TGTGCCAGCAGCCAAGACCTTTCTAGTGGTGAGCAGTTCTTC.

This clonotype was observed many times. The genes are TRBV5-6 and TRBJ2-1; no clear D gene. The germline V and J ends were trimmed by 2 bases and 8 bases, with 5 bases remaining between them. Germline V gene data show CDR1 as SGHDT and CDR2 as YYEEEE. The CDR3 runs to 11 residues. Written as DNA, the CDR3 is TGTGCCAGCAGCTTAGCCGATGAGCAGTTCTTC. Its protein product is CASSLADEQFF.

J is TRBJ2-1 and V is TRBV12-3 or TRBV12-4; D might be TRBD1 (5 bases). The J call may be in error: the DNA end matches TRBJ2-7 better. The CDR3 has 16 amino acids. The CDR3 nucleotides are TGTGCCAGCAGTTTTGGTTACAGGTCCCCCTACAATGAGCAGTACTTC. Translated: CASSFGYRSPYNEQYF.

The chain uses TRBV12-3 or TRBV12-4 and TRBJ2-5; TRBD2 agrees at 7 bases. The J segment lost 5 bases and the V segment lost 0 bases, leaving 3 bases of the junction unmatched. CDR3 size: 14 residues. Here the CDR3 reads CASSLAGGWETQYF. CDR3 in DNA: TGTGCCAGCAGTTTAGCGGGAGGGTGGGAGACCCAGTACTTC.

V usage is TRBV4-1 and J usage is TRBJ2-7; TRBD2 might be the D (8 bases). Trimming left V 4 bases short and J 6 bases short, with 31 bases between. The CDR3 extends over 19 amino acids. Germline V gives CDR1 MGHRA, CDR2 YSYEKL. The CDR3 loop reads CASSPYRGESGLGDSEQYF. CDR3 coding DNA: TGCGCCAGCAGCCCCTACAGGGGTGAATCGGGACTAGGGGATTCCGAGCAGTACTTC.

Note on this clonotype: A much larger clone sits a single nucleotide away, making a read error possible. The V call is TRBV13, the J call TRBJ2-1; D is undetermined. The CDR3 extends over 17 amino acids. Germline V gives CDR1 PRHDT, CDR2 FYEKMQ (reference sequence). The V gene lost 5 bases and the J gene lost 3 bases, with 20 bases spanning the gap. CDR3 sequence: CASSPKSVERVYNEQFF. The CDR3 region has the DNA TGTGCCAGCAGCCCTAAGTCGGTCGAAAGAGTCTACAATGAGCAGTTCTTC.

This clonotype was found many times. The CDR3 sequence is CASSGVPGQQETQYF. As DNA, the CDR3 is TGTGCCAGCAGTGGGGTACCGGGACAACAAGAGACCCAGTACTTC. The chain recombines TRBV2 with TRBJ2-5; D is possibly TRBD1 (6 bases). Germline V CDR1 and CDR2: SNHLY, FYNNEI. The length of the CDR3 is 15 residues. The V and J ends lost 4 bases and 2 bases respectively, with 14 bases between them.

The rearrangement uses TRBV28 and TRBJ1-5; no firm D call. The germline V gene encodes CDR1 MDHEN and CDR2 SYDVKM. The ends were cut back, 11 bases at V and 2 bases at J, with 16 bases in the middle. The CDR3 contains 14 residues. The CDR3: CAAPGSGGNQPQHF. CDR3 in DNA: TGTGCCGCCCCAGGTTCCGGGGGCAATCAGCCCCAGCATTTT.

This clonotype has only a few counts. Its ends do not fully match the called genes, so a read error is possible. The DNA of the CDR3 is TGTGCCAGCAGCTTGGCCCCGACATGGTCACCCCTCCACTTT. This sequence encodes CASSLAPTWSPLHF. The chain joins TRBV5-1 to TRBJ1-6, with no clear D. Looked up from germline, CDR1 is SGHRS and CDR2 is YFSETQ. The length of the CDR3 is 14 residues.

This clonotype came up many times. V gene TRBV2 combines with J gene TRBJ2-7, with D unclear. With 6 bases removed from V and 2 bases from J, the gap between germline ends came to 11 bases. From germline, CDR1 is SNHLY and CDR2 FYNNEI. The CDR3 loop spans 13 amino acids. The CDR3 protein is CASRYDGTYEQYF. The CDR3 DNA reads as TGTGCCAGCAGGTATGACGGCACCTACGAGCAGTACTTC. Variable domain in full (rest from reference TRBV2 and TRBJ2-7): EPEVTQTPSHQVTQMGQEVILRCVPISNHLYFYWYRQILGQKVEFLVSFYNNEISEKSEIFDDQFSVERPDGSNFTLKIRSTKLEDSAMYFCASRYDGTYEQYFGPGTRLTVT.

The chain links TRBV7-2 to TRBJ2-7, with 11 bases matching TRBD1. Germline V gene sequence: CDR1 SGHTA, CDR2 FQGNSA. The V and J ends lost 4 bases and 7 bases, in that order; junction bases with no gene match: 12. The CDR3 totals 16 residues. The DNA for the CDR3 is TGTGCCAGCAGCTACCCCCCCGGGACAGGGGGAGGGGAGCAGTACTTC. Translated: CASSYPPGTGGGEQYF. The full variable domain, rest sourced from reference TRBV7-2 and TRBJ2-7, is GAGVSQSPSNKVTEKGKDVELRCDPISGHTALYWYRQSLGQGLEFLIYFQGNSAPDKSGLPSDRFSAERTGGSVSTLTIQRTQQEDSAVYLCASSYPPGTGGGEQYFGPGTRLTVT.

The sample holds many counts of this clonotype. The V gene is TRBV3-1, the J gene TRBJ1-1; a possible D gene is TRBD1 (5 bases). The CDR3 loop spans 14 amino acids. V was clipped by 1 base and J by 0 bases, with 6 bases between them. Germline CDR1 LGHDT, CDR2 YNNKEL (reference sequence). DNA for the CDR3: TGTGCCAGCAGCCAAGGACAGATGAACACTGAAGCTTTCTTT. It specifies CASSQGQMNTEAFF.

With respect to this clonotype: A read error may explain this, as a much larger clone is one base away. The chain recombines TRBV2 with TRBJ2-7; D is undetermined. Germline V gene sequence: CDR1 SNHLY, CDR2 FYNNEI. The CDR3 is made up of 12 amino acids. Trimming pared 7 bases from V and 2 bases from J, leaving 9 bases between. The chain's CDR3 is CASTADAYEQYF. The CDR3 nucleotides read TGTGCCAGCACGGCAGATGCCTACGAGCAGTACTTC.

In its sample, this clonotype was seen a few times. The V gene is TRBV29-1, the J gene TRBJ2-1; TRBD2 matches 8 bases. CDR3 size: 15 residues. CDR1 is SQVTM, CDR2 ANQGSEA, per germline. Trimming took 1 base from V and 1 from J; bases not matched to a gene: 3. The CDR3 coding sequence is TGCAGCGTTGAAGCGGGAGGGTTTTCCTACAATGAGCAGTTCTTC. Encoded protein: CSVEAGGFSYNEQFF.